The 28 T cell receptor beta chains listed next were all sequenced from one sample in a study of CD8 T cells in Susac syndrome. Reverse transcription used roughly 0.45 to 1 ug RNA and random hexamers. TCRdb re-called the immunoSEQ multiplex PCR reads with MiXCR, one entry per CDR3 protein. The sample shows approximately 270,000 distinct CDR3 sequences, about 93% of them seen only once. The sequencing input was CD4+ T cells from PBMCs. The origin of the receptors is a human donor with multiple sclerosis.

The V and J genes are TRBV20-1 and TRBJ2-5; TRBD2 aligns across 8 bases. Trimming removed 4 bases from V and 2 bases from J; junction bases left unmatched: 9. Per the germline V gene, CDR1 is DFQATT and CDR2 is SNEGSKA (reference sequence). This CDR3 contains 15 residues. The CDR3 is CSANGPAGVQETQYF. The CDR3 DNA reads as TGCAGTGCTAACGGCCCAGCGGGGGTGCAAGAGACCCAGTACTTC.

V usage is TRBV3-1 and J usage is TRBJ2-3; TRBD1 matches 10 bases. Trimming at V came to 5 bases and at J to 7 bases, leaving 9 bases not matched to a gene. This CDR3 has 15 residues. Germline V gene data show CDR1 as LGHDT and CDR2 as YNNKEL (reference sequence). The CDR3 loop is CASSYSGTGAHTQYF. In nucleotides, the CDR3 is TGTGCCAGCAGCTACTCCGGGACAGGGGCACATACGCAGTATTTT.

The CDR3 bases are TGTGCCTGGGATACGCCAGCGGGAGTTGGCAATGAGCAGTTCTTC. Translating it yields CAWDTPAGVGNEQFF. The chain carries TRBV30 and TRBJ2-1, with 8 bases matching TRBD2. This CDR3 is built from 15 residues. V lost 5 bases to trimming and J lost 6 bases; unmatched junction nucleotides: 12. The germline V gene has CDR1 GTSNPN and CDR2 SVGIG (reference sequence).

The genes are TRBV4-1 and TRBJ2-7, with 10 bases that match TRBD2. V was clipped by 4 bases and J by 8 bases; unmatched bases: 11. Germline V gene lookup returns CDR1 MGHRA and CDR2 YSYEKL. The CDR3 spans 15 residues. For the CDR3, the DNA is TGCGCCAGCAGCCTAGTAGCGGGGGGAGTCGACAAGCAGTACTTC. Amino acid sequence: CASSLVAGGVDKQYF.

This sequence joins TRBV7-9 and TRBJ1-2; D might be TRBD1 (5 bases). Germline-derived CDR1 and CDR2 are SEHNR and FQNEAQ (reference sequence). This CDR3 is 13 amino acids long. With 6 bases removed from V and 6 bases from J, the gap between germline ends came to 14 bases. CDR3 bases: TGTGCCAGCAGTCAGAGCCGGGGCCATGGCTACACCTTC. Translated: CASSQSRGHGYTF.

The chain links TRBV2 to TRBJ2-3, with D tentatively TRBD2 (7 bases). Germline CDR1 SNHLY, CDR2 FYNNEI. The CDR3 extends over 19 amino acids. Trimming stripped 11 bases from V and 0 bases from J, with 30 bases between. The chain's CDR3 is CASQGMGAPLSGSTDTQYF. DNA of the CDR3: TGTGCCTCTCAGGGGATGGGGGCTCCCCTTAGCGGGAGCACAGATACGCAGTATTTT.

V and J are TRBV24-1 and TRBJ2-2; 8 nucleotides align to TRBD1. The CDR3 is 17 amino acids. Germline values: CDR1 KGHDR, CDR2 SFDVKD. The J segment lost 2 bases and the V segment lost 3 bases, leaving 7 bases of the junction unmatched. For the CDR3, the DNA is TGTGCCACCAGTGATCCCACAGGGGGACCAAACACCGGGGAGCTGTTTTTT. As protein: CATSDPTGGPNTGELFF.

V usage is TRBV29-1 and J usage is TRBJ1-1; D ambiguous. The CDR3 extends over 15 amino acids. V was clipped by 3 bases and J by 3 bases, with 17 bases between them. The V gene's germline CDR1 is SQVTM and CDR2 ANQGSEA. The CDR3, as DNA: TGCAGCGTTGATAGTAGGGCTTATCGGGACACTGAAGCTTTCTTT. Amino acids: CSVDSRAYRDTEAFF. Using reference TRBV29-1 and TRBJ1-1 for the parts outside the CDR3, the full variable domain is SAVISQKPSRDICQRGTSLTIQCQVDSQVTMMFWYRQQPGQSLTLIATANQGSEATYESGFVIDKFPISRPNLTFSTLTVSNMSPEDSSIYLCSVDSRAYRDTEAFFGQGTRLTVV.

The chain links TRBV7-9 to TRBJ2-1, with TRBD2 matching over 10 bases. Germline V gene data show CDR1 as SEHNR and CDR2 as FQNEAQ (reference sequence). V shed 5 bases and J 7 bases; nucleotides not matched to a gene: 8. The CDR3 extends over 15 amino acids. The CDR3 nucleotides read TGTGCCAGCAGCATGGGACTAGCGTCCGGGAATGAGCAGTTCTTC. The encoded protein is CASSMGLASGNEQFF.

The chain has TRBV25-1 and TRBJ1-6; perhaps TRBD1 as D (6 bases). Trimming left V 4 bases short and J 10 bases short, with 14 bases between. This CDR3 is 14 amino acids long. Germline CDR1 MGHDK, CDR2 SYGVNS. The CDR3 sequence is CASSAQGIGSPLHF. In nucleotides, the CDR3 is TGTGCCAGCAGTGCACAGGGAATTGGCTCACCCCTCCACTTT.

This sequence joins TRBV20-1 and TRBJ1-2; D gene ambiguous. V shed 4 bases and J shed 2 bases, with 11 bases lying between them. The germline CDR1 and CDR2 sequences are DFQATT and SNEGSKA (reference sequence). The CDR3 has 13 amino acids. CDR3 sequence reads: CSAKDSYNYGYTF. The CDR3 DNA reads TGCAGTGCTAAAGACTCATACAACTATGGCTACACCTTC.

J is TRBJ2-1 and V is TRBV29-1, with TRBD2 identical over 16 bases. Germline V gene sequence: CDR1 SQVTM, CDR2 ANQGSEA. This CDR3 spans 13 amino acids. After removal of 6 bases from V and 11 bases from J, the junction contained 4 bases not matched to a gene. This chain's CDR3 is CSVGTSGRGQQFF. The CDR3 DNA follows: TGCAGCGTAGGGACTAGCGGGAGGGGCCAGCAGTTCTTC.

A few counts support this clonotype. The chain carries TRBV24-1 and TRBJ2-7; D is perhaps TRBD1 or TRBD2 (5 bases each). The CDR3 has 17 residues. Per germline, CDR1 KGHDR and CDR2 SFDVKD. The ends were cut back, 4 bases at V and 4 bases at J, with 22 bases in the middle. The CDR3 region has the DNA TGTGCCACCAGTGACATCGGACGGGGCAGATCGGGTTACGAGCAGTACGTC. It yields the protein CATSDIGRGRSGYEQYV.

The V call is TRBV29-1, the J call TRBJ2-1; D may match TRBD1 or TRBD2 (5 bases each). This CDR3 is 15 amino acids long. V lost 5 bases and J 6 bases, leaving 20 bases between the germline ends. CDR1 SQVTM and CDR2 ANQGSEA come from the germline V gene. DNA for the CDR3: TGCAGCGTTCGGGGCGTTGTATCGGGTGTCAATGAGCAGTTCTTC. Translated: CSVRGVVSGVNEQFF.

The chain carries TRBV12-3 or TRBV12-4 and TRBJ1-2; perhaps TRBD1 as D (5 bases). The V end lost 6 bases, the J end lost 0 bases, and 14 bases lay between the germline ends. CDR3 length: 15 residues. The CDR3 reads CASSQTGGSNYGYTF. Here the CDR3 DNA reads TGTGCCAGCAGCCAGACGGGGGGATCTAACTATGGCTACACCTTC.

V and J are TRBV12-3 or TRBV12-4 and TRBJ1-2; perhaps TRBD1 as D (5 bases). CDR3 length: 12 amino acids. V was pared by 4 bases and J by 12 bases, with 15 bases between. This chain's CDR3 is CASSSGPGAHTF. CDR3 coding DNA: TGTGCCAGCAGTTCGGGGCCCGGGGCCCACACCTTC.

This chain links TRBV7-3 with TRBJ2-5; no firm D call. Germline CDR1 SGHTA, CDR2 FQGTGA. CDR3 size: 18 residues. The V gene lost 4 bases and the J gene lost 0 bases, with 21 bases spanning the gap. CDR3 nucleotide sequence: TGTGCCAGCAGCTCCTCTCACGGCGTGGGCAGATACCAAGAGACCCAGTACTTC. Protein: CASSSSHGVGRYQETQYF.

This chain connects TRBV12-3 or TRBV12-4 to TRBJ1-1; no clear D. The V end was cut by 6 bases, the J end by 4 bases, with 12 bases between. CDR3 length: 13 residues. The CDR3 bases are TGTGCCAGCAGCGGACCGGGGAGCACTGAAGCTTTCTTT. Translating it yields CASSGPGSTEAFF.

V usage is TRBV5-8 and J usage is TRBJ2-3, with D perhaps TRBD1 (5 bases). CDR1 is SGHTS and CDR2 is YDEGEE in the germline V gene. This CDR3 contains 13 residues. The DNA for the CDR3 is TGTACCTCCAGGGTTGCGGGCACAGATACGCAGTATTTT. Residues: CTSRVAGTDTQYF.

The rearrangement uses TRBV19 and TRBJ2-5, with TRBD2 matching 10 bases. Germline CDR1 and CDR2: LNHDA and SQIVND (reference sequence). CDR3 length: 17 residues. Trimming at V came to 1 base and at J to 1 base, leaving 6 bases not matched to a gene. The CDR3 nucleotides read TGTGCCAGTAGTATAGCAATCGGGACTAGCGCCCAAGAGACCCAGTACTTC. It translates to CASSIAIGTSAQETQYF.

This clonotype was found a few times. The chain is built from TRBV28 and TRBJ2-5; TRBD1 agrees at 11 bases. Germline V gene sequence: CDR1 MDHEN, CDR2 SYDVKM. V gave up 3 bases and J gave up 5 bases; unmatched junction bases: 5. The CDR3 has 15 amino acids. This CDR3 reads CASSLDRGLGETQYF. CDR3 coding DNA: TGTGCCAGCAGTTTGGACAGGGGGCTGGGGGAGACCCAGTACTTC.

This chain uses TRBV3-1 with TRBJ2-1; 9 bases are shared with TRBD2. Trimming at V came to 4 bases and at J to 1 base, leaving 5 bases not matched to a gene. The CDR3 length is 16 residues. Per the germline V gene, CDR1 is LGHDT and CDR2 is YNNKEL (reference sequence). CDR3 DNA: TGTGCCAGCAGCCCGGGACTAGCTGCGTCCTACAATGAGCAGTTCTTC. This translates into CASSPGLAASYNEQFF.

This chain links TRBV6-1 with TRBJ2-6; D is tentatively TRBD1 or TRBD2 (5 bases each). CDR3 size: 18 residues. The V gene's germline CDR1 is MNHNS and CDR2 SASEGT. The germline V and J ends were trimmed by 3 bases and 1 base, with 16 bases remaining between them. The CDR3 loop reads CASSEGSQGRSGANVLTF. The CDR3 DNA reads TGTGCCAGCAGTGAGGGGTCGCAGGGACGGTCTGGGGCCAACGTCCTGACTTTC.

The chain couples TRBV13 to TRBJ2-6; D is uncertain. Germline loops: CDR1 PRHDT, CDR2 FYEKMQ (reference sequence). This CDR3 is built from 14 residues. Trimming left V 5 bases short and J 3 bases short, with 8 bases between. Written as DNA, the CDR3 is TGTGCCAGCAGCGGGATAGGTGGGGCCAACGTCCTGACTTTC. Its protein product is CASSGIGGANVLTF.

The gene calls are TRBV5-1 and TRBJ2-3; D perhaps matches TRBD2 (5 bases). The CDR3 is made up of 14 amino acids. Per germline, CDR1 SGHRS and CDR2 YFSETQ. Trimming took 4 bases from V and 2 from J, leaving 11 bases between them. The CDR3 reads CASSAGLDTDTQYF. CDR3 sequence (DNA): TGCGCCAGCAGCGCAGGACTCGACACAGATACGCAGTATTTT.

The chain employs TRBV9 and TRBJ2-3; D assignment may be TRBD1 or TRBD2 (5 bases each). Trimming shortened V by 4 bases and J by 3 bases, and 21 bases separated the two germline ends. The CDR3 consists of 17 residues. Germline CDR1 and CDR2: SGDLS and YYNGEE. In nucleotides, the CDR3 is TGTGCCAGCAGCTCCCGCTACTCCGTCGGGGCGACAGATACGCAGTATTTT. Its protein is CASSSRYSVGATDTQYF.

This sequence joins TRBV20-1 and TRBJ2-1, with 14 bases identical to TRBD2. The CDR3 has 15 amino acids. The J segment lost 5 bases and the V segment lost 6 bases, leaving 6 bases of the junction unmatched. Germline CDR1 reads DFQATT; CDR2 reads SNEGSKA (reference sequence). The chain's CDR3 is CSARRLAGGDNEQFF. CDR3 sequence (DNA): TGCAGTGCCAGACGACTAGCGGGGGGGGACAATGAGCAGTTCTTC.

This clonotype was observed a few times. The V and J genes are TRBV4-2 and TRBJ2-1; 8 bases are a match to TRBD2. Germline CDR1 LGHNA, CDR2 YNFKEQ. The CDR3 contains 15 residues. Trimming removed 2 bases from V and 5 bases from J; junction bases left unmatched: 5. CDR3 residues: CASSQSLAGNNEQFF. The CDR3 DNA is TGTGCCAGCAGCCAATCCCTAGCGGGTAACAATGAGCAGTTCTTC.